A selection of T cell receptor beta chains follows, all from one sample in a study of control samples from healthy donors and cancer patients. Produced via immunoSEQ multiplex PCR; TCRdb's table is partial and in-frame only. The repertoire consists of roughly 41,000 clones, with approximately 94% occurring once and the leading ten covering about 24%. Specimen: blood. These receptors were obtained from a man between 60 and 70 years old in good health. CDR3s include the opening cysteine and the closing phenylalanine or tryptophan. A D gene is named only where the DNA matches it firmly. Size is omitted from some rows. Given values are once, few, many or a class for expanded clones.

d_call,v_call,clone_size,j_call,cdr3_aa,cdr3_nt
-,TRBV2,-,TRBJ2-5,CASSGQEGETQYF,TGTGCCAGTTCGGGGCAGGAGGGGGAGACCCAGTACTTC
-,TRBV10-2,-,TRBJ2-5,CASGGQETQYF,TGCGCCAGCGGCGGACAAGAGACCCAGTACTTC
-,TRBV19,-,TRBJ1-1,CASSKGTGAFF,TGTGCCAGTAGTAAGGGAACGGGAGCTTTCTTT
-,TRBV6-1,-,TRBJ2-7,CASSEAGAGFSYEQYF,TGTGCCAGCAGTGAAGCGGGGGCAGGATTCTCCTACGAGCAGTACTTC
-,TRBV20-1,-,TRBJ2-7,CSAGGSYEQYF,TGCAGTGCGGGGGGTTCCTACGAGCAGTACTTC
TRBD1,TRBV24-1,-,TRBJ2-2,CATSDRDRATGELFF,TGTGCCACCAGTGACAGGGACAGGGCCACCGGGGAGCTGTTTTTT
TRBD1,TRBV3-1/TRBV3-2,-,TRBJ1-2,CASSARDRLNYGYTF,TGTGCCAGCAGCGCCCGGGACAGACTAAACTATGGCTACACCTTC
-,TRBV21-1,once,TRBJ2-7,CASSKFRAPREQYF,TGTGCCAGCAGCAAATTTAGAGCACCCCGCGAGCAGTACTTC
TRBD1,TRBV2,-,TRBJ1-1,CASRRDREAFF,TGTGCCAGCAGGCGGGACAGGGAAGCTTTCTTT
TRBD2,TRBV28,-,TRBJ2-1,CASSLSGLAGGNEQFF,TGTGCCAGCAGTCTCTCAGGACTAGCGGGAGGGAATGAGCAGTTCTTC
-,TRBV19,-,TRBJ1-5,CASSIGIGGLNLQPQHF,TGTGCCAGTAGTATTGGTATTGGGGGTTTAAATCTCCAGCCCCAGCATTTT
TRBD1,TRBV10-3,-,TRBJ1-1,CAIQMDRVNTEAFF,TGTGCCATCCAGATGGACAGGGTGAACACTGAAGCTTTCTTT
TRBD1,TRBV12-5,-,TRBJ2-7,CASGHRDSRYEQYF,TGTGCTAGTGGTCATCGGGACAGTCGATACGAGCAGTACTTC
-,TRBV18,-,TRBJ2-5,CASSPGAGGSETQYF,TGTGCCAGCTCACCAGGGGCTGGGGGGTCGGAGACCCAGTACTTC
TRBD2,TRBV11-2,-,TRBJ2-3,CASSWGLAGSTDTQYF,TGTGCCAGCAGCTGGGGACTAGCGGGAAGCACAGATACGCAGTATTTT
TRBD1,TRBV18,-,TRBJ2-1,CASSPPPQGVSYNEQFF,TGTGCCAGCTCACCGCCTCCGCAGGGGGTTTCCTACAATGAGCAGTTCTTC
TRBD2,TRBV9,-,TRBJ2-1,CASSVGGTSGRAGQFF,TGTGCCAGCAGCGTAGGAGGGACTAGCGGGAGGGCCGGGCAGTTCTTC
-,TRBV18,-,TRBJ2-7,CASSPLIGTERDEQYF,TGTGCCAGCTCACCACTGATCGGGACGGAGAGAGACGAGCAGTACTTC
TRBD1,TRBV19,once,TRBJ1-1,CASSQTGRNTEAFF,TGTGCCAGTAGCCAGACAGGGAGGAACACTGAAGCTTTCTTT
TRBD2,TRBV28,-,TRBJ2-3,CASSLRTSGSGDTQYF,TGTGCCAGCAGTCTCAGGACTAGCGGGAGTGGAGATACGCAGTATTTT
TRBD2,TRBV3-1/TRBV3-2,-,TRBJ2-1,CASSQEGFGTSVNEQFF,TGTGCCAGCAGCCAAGAAGGGTTCGGGACTAGCGTGAATGAGCAGTTCTTC
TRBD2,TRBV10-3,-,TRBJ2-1,CAISDKLAGGPYEQFF,TGTGCCATCAGTGACAAACTAGCGGGAGGGCCTTATGAGCAGTTCTTC
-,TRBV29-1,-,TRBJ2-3,CSVNPTDTQYF,TGCAGCGTTAACCCGACAGATACGCAGTATTTT
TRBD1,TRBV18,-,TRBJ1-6,CASSPSGTDNSPLHF,TGTGCCAGCTCACCATCCGGGACAGATAATTCACCCCTCCACTTT
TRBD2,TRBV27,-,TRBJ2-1,CASSPDLAGGPGEQFF,TGTGCCAGCAGTCCCGATTTAGCGGGAGGGCCAGGTGAGCAGTTCTTC
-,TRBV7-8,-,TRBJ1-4,CASSLFPDASVNEKLFF,TGTGCCAGCAGCTTATTTCCGGACGCCAGCGTTAATGAAAAACTGTTTTTT
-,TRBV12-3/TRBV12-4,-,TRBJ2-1,CASSPDVFNEQFF,TGTGCCAGCAGTCCCGATGTCTTCAATGAGCAGTTCTTC
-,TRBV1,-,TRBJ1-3,CTSSRKGDIESGNTIYF,TGCACCAGCAGCCGCAAGGGGGACATTGAGTCTGGAAACACCATATATTTT
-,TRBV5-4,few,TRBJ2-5,CASSPDNQETQYF,TGTGCCAGCAGCCCGGACAACCAAGAGACCCAGTACTTC
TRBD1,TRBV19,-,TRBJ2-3,CASSIHRDRDADTQYF,TGTGCCAGTAGTATACACCGGGACAGGGACGCAGATACGCAGTATTTT
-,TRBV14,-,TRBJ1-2,CASSPAGDGYTF,TGTGCCAGCAGCCCTGCGGGAGACGGCTACACCTTC
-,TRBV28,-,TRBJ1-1,CASSRWGAYNTEAFF,TGTGCCAGCAGTCGATGGGGAGCCTATAACACTGAAGCTTTCTTT
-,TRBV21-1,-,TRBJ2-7,CASSKWGGQGTYEQYF,TGTGCCAGCAGCAAATGGGGTGGGCAGGGTACCTACGAGCAGTACTTC
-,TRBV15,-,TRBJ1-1,CATSRGLGAEAFF,TGTGCCACCAGCAGGGGATTGGGAGCTGAAGCTTTCTTT
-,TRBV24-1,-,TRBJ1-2,CATSEAPDKGRGYTF,TGTGCCACCAGTGAGGCTCCGGACAAGGGCCGGGGCTACACCTTC
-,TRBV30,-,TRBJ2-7,CAWKTSAREQYF,TGTGCCTGGAAAACATCCGCGCGGGAGCAGTACTTC
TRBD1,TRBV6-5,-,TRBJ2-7,CASRRQGVNEQYF,TGTGCCAGCAGAAGACAGGGGGTAAACGAGCAGTACTTC
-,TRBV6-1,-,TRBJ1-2,CASSEPSDTNYGYTF,TGTGCCAGCAGTGAACCTTCGGACACCAACTATGGCTACACCTTC
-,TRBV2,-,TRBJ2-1,CASRTSSYNEQFF,TGTGCCAGCAGGACTAGCTCCTACAATGAGCAGTTCTTC
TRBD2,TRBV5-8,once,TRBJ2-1,CASSYAGLADYNEQFF,TGTGCCAGCAGTTATGCGGGGCTAGCGGACTACAATGAGCAGTTCTTC
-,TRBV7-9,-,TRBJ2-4,CASSLAEGGAKNIQYF,TGTGCCAGCAGCTTAGCCGAGGGGGGAGCCAAAAACATTCAGTACTTC
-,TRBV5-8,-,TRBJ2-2,CASSLNTGSRNTGELFF,TGTGCCAGCAGCTTGAACACAGGTTCCAGGAACACCGGGGAGCTGTTTTTT
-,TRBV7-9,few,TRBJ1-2,CASSPGAGDYGYTF,TGTGCCAGCAGCCCAGGAGCAGGCGACTATGGCTACACCTTC
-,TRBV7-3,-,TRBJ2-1,CASSLGTGANEQFF,TGTGCCAGCAGCTTAGGGACGGGGGCCAATGAGCAGTTCTTC
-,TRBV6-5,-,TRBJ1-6,CASNPSGTPLLTLHF,TGTGCCAGCAATCCTTCCGGGACGCCGCTACTGACCCTCCACTTT
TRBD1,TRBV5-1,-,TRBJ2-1,CASSLGQASYNEQFF,TGCGCCAGCAGCCTAGGACAGGCCTCCTACAATGAGCAGTTCTTC
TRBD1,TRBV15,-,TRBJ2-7,CATSMDRGYNEQYF,TGTGCCACCAGCATGGACAGGGGGTACAACGAGCAGTACTTC
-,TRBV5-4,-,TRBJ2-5,CASSSGGQGQTQYF,TGTGCCAGCAGCTCGGGAGGACAGGGTCAGACCCAGTACTTC
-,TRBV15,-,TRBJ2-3,CATSRVRGMGGDTQYF,TGTGCCACCAGCAGAGTCCGCGGGATGGGTGGAGATACGCAGTATTTT
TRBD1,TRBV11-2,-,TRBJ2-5,CASSSRGYQETQYF,TGTGCCAGCAGCTCCAGGGGGTACCAAGAGACCCAGTACTTC
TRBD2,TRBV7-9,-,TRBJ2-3,CASSLGSGSVTDTQYF,TGTGCCAGCAGCTTAGGTAGCGGGAGCGTCACAGATACGCAGTATTTT
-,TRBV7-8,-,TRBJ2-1,CASSFPIRDTLSYNEQFF,TGTGCCAGCAGCTTCCCTATAAGGGACACTCTCTCCTACAATGAGCAGTTCTTC
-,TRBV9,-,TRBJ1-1,CASTLTPQGLNTEAFF,TGTGCCAGCACCCTTACCCCTCAGGGGCTGAACACTGAAGCTTTCTTT
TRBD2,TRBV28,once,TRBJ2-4,CASSLIIAGATNIQYF,TGTGCCAGCAGTTTAATAATAGCGGGGGCCACAAACATTCAGTACTTC
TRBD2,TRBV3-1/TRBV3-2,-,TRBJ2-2,CASSQASGRDGELFF,TGTGCCAGCAGCCAAGCTAGCGGGAGGGACGGGGAGCTGTTTTTT